This T cell receptor beta chain was sequenced in a study of blood T cell repertoires in COVID-19. Method: immunoSEQ multiplex PCR; TCRdb's copy keeps in-frame clones and lacks some. The sample yields about 240,000 clones, 92% seen once. Trimming removed 4 bases at V and 1 base at J, with 8 bases between. Germline CDR1 is LNHDA and CDR2 is SQIVND (reference sequence). The CDR3 has 13 amino acids. The gene calls are TRBV19 and TRBJ2-7; TRBD1 is a possible D gene (6 bases). Sequences were obtained from peripheral blood. This TCR was recovered from a man aged 25-40 years with COVID-19, enrolled during active disease. DNA of the CDR3: TGTGCCAGTAGTACAGGGGAGTCCTACGAGCAGTACTTC. It translates to CASSTGESYEQYF.